This TCR beta chain was sequenced in a study of T cells in Graves' hyperthyroidism and ophthalmopathy (dated 2019 in TCRdb). About the full investigation: Peripheral blood was sampled at the time of initial diagnosis, prior to any treatment. The 75 to 100 discovery patients were divided at random into training and test sets in a 7:3 ratio. After blood sampling, hyperthyroidism patients were treated with methimazole at a starting dose of 30 mg daily, and ophthalmopathy patients were treated with high-dose intravenous methylprednisolone. The paper reports TCR Vbeta CDR3 sequencing of over 130 peripheral blood samples: under 45 ophthalmopathy, over 70 hyperthyroidism and approximately 17 progressor patients. Whether ophthalmopathy could be predicted prospectively was tested in an independent validation cohort made up of roughly 19 hyperthyroidism patients plus 17 patients who later progressed to ophthalmopathy. Thyroid tissue and blood T-cell repertoires from more than five Graves' hyperthyroidism patients were also compared in the study. TCR V-J signatures able to tell the groups apart were searched for in a discovery cohort of approximately 95 patients, of whom about 40 had Graves' ophthalmopathy and about 55 had stable Graves' hyperthyroidism.

Looking up the germline V gene (reference sequence) yields CDR1 SGHKS and CDR2 YYEKEE. V is reduced by 3 bases and J by 0 bases, leaving a spacing of 7 bases between them. Spanning cysteine to phenylalanine, the CDR3 consists of 15 amino acids. Just the 45-base CDR3 DNA is kept, in frame starting at base 1. As concerns this clonotype: The target of this receptor is not known. No clone much larger than this one lies a single base away; base qualities are absent.

Overall study results and their limits: Ophthalmopathy was separated from stable hyperthyroidism by a 13 V-J signature model, with about 88% sensitivity and roughly 81% specificity obtained in cross-validation and 80%/75% obtained in testing. Sample size was not statistically predetermined, and blinding of investigators to group allocation was not performed. Blood samples also contained most of the expanded thyroid clonotypes (frequency above 0.001), which suggests that blood repertoires may reflect thyroid immune responses. In validation, progression to ophthalmopathy was predicted by the model with around 71% sensitivity and around 76% specificity, a median of approximately 7.1 months before onset.

Hyperthyroidism patients were newly diagnosed, with disease duration under 2 months, and aged 18 to 65 years. Any patient with an uncontrolled infection, another autoimmune disease, pregnancy or lactation was excluded. Clinical symptoms, serum thyroxine and TRAb, thyroid ultrasound, and orbital computed tomography formed the basis for the diagnoses. For progressor patients, blood was drawn at the first diagnosis of hyperthyroidism, before any ophthalmopathy symptoms had appeared. PBMCs were separated from roughly 9.3 ml of fresh peripheral blood using Ficoll-Paque density gradient centrifugation. Progressor patients were first diagnosed with Graves' hyperthyroidism and then developed ophthalmopathy during follow-up. Total RNA was extracted with Trizol reagent, and quality was checked on an Agilent 2100 Bioanalyzer. Amplification of TCR beta CDR3 regions was carried out from RNA transcripts. The TCR CDR3 was subjected to a first round of RT-PCR using the HTBI primer set and the Qiagen OneStep RT-PCR kit. Libraries were constructed in a second round of multiplex PCR, after which size selection and purification were carried out. The libraries were sequenced on an Illumina HiSeq2000 using paired-end 100 bp reads. In the authors' own workflow: SOAPnuke was used to process the raw data, with reads discarded if the reads contained adapters or uncalled bases, had a mean Phred below 15, or lacked an exact constant-primer or identifier match. High-quality paired reads were merged using COPE v1.2.5, and each unique nucleotide sequence was defined as a clonotype. MiTCR v1.1 was used to align the clonotypes against IMGT TRBV, TRBD and TRBJ reference segments. Analysis was restricted to V-J combinations with a frequency above 0.0001, which covered roughly 99% of repertoires. A TCS score was defined as the ratio of F50 (clonal expansion) to E x V (chaos), with BLOSUM62-based TCRdist applied between CDR3 peptides within each V-J. Welch's t-statistics and random forest reduced around 520 V-J features to 13, which were used in a naive Bayes classifier (R e1071). In-frame beta chains were kept once TCRdb had trimmed the public reads at Q25 with fastp and called clones with MiXCR. One record per CDR3 amino acid sequence lists the most common genes and DNA. These V and J calls originate from TCRdb's pipeline instead of the authors' own analysis. The sample table holds around 700,000 distinct CDR3 sequences, of which about 19% were seen once. The ten largest clonotypes hold approximately 15% of the sample.

The receptor was isolated from a woman in her 50s with Graves' hyperthyroidism that later progressed to Graves' ophthalmopathy. Rearrangement joined TRBV5-5 to TRBJ1-6; no D gene is confidently identified. The specimen was blood. The CDR3 region: CASSWESSYNSPLHF. The DNA sequence is given as TGTGCCAGCAGCTGGGAGAGCTCCTATAATTCACCCCTCCACTTT. The variable domain in full, with residues beyond the CDR3 obtained from the reference TRBV5-5 and TRBJ1-6 genes, is DAGVTQSPTHLIKTRGQQVTLRCSPISGHKSVSWYQQVLGQGPQFIFQYYEKEERGRGNFPDRFSARQFPNYSSELNVNALLLGDSALYLCASSWESSYNSPLHFGNGTRLTVT.